This T cell receptor (beta chain) was recovered during a study of blood T cell repertoires in COVID-19. Measured with immunoSEQ multiplex PCR; TCRdb has only the in-frame clones, and not every one. This table has 17,000 or so clones, around nine tenths appearing once. V dropped 6 bases and J dropped 4 bases, with 21 bases sitting between them. From germline, CDR1 is MNHEY and CDR2 SMNVEV (reference sequence). The length of the CDR3 is 16 residues. Material for sequencing was peripheral blood. The chain is built from TRBV27 and TRBJ1-1; D perhaps matches TRBD1 (6 bases). The TCR was taken from a human donor in a cohort sampled during active COVID-19. The CDR3 DNA reads TGTGCCAGCAGGAATCAGGGGCTGAGTAGAGGCACTGAAGCTTTCTTT. Its translation is CASRNQGLSRGTEAFF.